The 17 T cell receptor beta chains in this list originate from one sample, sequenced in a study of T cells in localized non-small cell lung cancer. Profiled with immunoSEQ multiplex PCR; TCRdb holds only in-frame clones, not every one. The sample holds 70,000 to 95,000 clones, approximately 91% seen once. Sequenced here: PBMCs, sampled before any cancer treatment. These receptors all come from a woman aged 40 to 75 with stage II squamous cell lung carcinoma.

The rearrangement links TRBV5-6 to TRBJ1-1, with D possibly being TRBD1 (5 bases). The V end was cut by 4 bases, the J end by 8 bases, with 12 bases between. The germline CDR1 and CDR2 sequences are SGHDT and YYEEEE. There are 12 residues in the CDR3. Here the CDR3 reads CASSPYEGEAFF. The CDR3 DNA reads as TGTGCCAGCAGCCCCTATGAGGGGGAAGCTTTCTTT.

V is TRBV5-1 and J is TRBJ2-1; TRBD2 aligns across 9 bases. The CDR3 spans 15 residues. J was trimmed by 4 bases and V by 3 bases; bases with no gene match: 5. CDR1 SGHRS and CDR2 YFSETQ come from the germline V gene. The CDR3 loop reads CASSSLTSGYNEQFF. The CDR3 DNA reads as TGCGCCAGCAGCTCGCTGACTAGCGGATACAATGAGCAGTTCTTC.

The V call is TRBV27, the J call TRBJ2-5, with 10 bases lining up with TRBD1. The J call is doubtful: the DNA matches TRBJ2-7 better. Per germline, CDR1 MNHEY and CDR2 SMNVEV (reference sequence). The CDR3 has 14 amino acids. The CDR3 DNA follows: TGTGCCAGCAAGAGACAGGGGGCCTCCTACGAGCAGTACTTC. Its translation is CASKRQGASYEQYF.

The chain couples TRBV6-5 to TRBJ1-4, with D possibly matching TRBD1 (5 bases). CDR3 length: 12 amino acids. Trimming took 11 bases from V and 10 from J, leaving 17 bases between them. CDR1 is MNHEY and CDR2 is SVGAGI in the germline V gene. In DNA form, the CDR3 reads TGTGCCTCCCAGGGCGGGGGAGGAAAACTGTTTTTT. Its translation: CASQGGGGKLFF.

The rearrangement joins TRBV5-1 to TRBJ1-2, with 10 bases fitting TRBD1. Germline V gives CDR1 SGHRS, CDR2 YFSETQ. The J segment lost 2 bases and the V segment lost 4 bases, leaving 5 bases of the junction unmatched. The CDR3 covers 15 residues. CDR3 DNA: TGCGCCAGCAGCCCGAGGACAGGGGGGAACTATGGCTACACCTTC. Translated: CASSPRTGGNYGYTF.

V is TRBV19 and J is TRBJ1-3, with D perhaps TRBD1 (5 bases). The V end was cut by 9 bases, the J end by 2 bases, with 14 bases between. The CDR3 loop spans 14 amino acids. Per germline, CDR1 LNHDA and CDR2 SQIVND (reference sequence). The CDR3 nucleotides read TGTGCCAGCTCGGCGGGGGGAACTGGAAACACCATATATTTT. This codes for CASSAGGTGNTIYF.

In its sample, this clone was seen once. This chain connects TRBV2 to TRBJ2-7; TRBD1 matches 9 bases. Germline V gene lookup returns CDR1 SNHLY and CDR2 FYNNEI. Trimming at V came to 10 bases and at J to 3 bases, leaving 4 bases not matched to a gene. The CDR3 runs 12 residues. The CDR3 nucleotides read TGTGCCATCACGACAGGGGGCTACGAGCAGTACTTC. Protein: CAITTGGYEQYF.

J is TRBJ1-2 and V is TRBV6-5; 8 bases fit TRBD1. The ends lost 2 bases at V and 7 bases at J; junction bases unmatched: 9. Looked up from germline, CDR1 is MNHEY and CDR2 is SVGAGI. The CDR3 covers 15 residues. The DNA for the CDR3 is TGTGCCAGCAGTTACATGGCCGACAGGGGCTTTGGCTACACCTTC. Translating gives CASSYMADRGFGYTF.

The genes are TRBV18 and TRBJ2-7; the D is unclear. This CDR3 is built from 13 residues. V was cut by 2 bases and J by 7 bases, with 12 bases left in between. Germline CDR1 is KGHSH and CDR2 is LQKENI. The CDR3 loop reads CASSPKRTREQYF. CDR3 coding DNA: TGTGCCAGCTCACCAAAACGGACCCGGGAGCAGTACTTC.

The CDR3 bases are TGCAGCGTTGCCCGGGGTCAAGAGACCCAGTACTTC. Protein sequence: CSVARGQETQYF. V gene TRBV29-1 combines with J gene TRBJ2-5, with D perhaps TRBD2 (5 bases). Trimming stripped 4 bases from V and 2 bases from J, with 8 bases between. The germline V gene encodes CDR1 SQVTM and CDR2 ANQGSEA. The CDR3 loop spans 12 amino acids.

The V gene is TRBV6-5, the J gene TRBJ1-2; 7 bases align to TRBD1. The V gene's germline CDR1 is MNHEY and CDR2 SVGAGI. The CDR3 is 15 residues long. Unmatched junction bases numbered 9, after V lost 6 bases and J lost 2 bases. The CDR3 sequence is CASRHKNRGNYGYTF. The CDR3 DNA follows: TGTGCCAGCAGACACAAAAACAGGGGCAACTATGGCTACACCTTC.

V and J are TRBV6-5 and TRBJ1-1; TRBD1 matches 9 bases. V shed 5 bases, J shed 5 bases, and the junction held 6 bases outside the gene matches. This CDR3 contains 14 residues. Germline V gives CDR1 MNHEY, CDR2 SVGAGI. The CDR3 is CASSRSGTGTEAFF. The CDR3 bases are TGTGCCAGCAGTCGCTCCGGGACAGGGACTGAAGCTTTCTTT.

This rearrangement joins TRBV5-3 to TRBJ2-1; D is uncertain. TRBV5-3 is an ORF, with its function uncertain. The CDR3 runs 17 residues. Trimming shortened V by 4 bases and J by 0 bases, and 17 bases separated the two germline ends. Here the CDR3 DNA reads TGTGCCAGAAGCCAACACCCCGACCCCCTCTCCTACAATGAGCAGTTCTTC. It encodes CARSQHPDPLSYNEQFF.

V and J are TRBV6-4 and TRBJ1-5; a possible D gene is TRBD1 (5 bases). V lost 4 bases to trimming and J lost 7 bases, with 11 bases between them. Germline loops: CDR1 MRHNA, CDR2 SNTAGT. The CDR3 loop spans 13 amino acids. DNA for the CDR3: TGTGCCAGCAGTGGCGGGGGGAACCAGCCCCAGCATTTT. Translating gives CASSGGGNQPQHF.

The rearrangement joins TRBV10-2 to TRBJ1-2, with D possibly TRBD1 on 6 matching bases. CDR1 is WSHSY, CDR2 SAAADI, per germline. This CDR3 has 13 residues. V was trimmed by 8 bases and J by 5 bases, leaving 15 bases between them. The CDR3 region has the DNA TGCGCCAGCGGTACAGGGAGAGTTTATGGCTACACCTTC. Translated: CASGTGRVYGYTF.

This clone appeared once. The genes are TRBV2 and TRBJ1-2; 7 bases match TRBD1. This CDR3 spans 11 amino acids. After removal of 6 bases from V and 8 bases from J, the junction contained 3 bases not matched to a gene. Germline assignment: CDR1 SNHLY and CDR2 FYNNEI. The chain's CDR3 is CASSPGQGYTF. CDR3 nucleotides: TGTGCCAGCAGCCCGGGACAGGGCTACACCTTC.

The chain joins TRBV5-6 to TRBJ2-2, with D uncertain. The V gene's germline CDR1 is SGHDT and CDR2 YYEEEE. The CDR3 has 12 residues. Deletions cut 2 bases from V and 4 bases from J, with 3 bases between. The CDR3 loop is CASSFGTGELFF. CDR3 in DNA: TGTGCCAGCAGCTTCGGCACCGGGGAGCTGTTTTTT.